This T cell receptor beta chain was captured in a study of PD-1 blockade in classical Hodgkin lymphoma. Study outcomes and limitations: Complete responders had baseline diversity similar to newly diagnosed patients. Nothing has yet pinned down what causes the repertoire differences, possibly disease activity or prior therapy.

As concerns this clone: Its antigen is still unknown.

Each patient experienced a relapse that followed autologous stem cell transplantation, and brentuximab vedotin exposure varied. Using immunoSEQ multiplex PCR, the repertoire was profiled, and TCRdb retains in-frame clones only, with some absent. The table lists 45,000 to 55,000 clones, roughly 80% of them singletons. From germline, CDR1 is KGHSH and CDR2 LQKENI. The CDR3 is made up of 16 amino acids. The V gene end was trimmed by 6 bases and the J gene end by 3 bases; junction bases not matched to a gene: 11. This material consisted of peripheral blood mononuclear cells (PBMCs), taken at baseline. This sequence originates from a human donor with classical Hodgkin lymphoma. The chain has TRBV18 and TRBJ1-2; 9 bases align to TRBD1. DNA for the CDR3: TGTGCCAGCTCTAATCTTGGGACAGGGAATGACTATGGCTACACCTTC. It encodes CASSNLGTGNDYGYTF.